This entry lists 32 T cell receptor beta chains sequenced from one sample in a study of neurological immune-mediated disorders (dated by TCRdb to between 2018 and 2021). Receptor libraries were prepared by 5' RACE. The reads were generated on an Illumina HiSeq 2500. Using fastp at Q25 and MiXCR, TCRdb reprocessed the public reads and kept productive beta chains. Here each entry gathers all rows of one CDR3 protein and keeps the most common genes and DNA. The sample yields tens of thousands of distinct CDR3 sequences; 10% to 15% were counted once. The leading ten clones occupy 6% to 8% of the sample. Sequenced material: PBMCs. Receptors were obtained from a man in his 60s in good health.

In this sample, this clonotype turned up many times. The rearrangement uses TRBV7-9 and TRBJ1-4; 7 nucleotides match TRBD1. The junction had 4 bases not matched to a gene; V was cut back by 6 bases and J by 3 bases. Germline-derived CDR1 and CDR2 are SEHNR and FQNEAQ (reference sequence). This CDR3 contains 14 residues. DNA of the CDR3: TGTGCCAGCAGTCACAGGGGCGCTAATGAAAAACTGTTTTTT. This translates into CASSHRGANEKLFF. The full variable domain, completed using reference TRBV7-9 and TRBJ1-4, is DTGVSQNPRHKITKRGQNVTFRCDPISEHNRLYWYRQTLGQGPEFLTYFQNEAQLEKSRLLSDRFSAERPKGSFSTLEIQRTEQGDSAMYLCASSHRGANEKLFFGSGTQLSVL.

This clonotype occurred many times. The chain is built from TRBV2 and TRBJ2-2; 7 bases are shared with TRBD1. Germline V gene data show CDR1 as SNHLY and CDR2 as FYNNEI. This CDR3 has 13 residues. J lost 5 bases, V lost 8 bases, and 5 bases had no gene match. The CDR3 DNA reads as TGTGCCAGCGGGACAGCTTCGACCGGGGAGCTGTTTTTT. Protein product: CASGTASTGELFF.

This clonotype was observed many times. The rearrangement joins TRBV20-1 to TRBJ1-1; D call uncertain. The V gene's germline CDR1 is DFQATT and CDR2 SNEGSKA (reference sequence). This CDR3 is 13 amino acids long. Trimming left V 6 bases short and J 3 bases short, with 14 bases between. The chain's CDR3 is CSARKGGYTEAFF. As DNA, the CDR3 is TGCAGTGCCAGAAAGGGAGGGTACACTGAAGCTTTCTTT.

This clonotype was counted at least ten times. V and J are TRBV29-1 and TRBJ2-3, with D perhaps TRBD1 or TRBD2 (5 bases each). Germline lookup yields CDR1 SQVTM and CDR2 ANQGSEA. The CDR3 has 14 residues. Trimming removed 4 bases from V and 6 bases from J, with 17 bases in between. The CDR3 loop reads CSVAPKAGADTQYF. The CDR3 DNA is TGCAGCGTTGCTCCAAAGGCCGGGGCGGATACGCAGTATTTT.

The table lists this clonotype with many counts. This chain joins TRBV5-1 and TRBJ2-1; D is perhaps TRBD2 (5 bases). The CDR3 has 17 amino acids. V was cut by 4 bases and J by 6 bases, with 23 bases left in between. From germline, CDR1 is SGHRS and CDR2 YFSETQ. DNA of the CDR3: TGCGCCAGCAGCCCTGACTATGCCCCTAGTCGAGTCAATGAGCAGTTCTTC. Translated, it gives CASSPDYAPSRVNEQFF.

This clonotype was observed many times. The V and J genes are TRBV5-1 and TRBJ1-5; TRBD1 matches at 10 bases. Trimming at V came to 4 bases and at J to 7 bases, leaving 5 bases not matched to a gene. This CDR3 spans 14 amino acids. The germline CDR1 and CDR2 sequences are SGHRS and YFSETQ. CDR3 loop: CASSIGQGEQPQHF. The DNA for the CDR3 is TGCGCCAGCAGCATCGGACAGGGGGAACAGCCCCAGCATTTT.

This clonotype was detected many times. The chain uses TRBV5-1 and TRBJ2-4; no clear D. V shed 2 bases and J shed 3 bases, with 15 bases lying between them. Germline values: CDR1 SGHRS, CDR2 YFSETQ. CDR3 size: 16 residues. Here the CDR3 DNA reads TGCGCCAGCAGCTTACCGGACCCATTCGGCAAAAACATTCAGTACTTC. It specifies CASSLPDPFGKNIQYF.

This clonotype was recorded at least ten times. This chain uses TRBV4-1 with TRBJ2-5; TRBD2 agrees at 9 bases. CDR1 MGHRA and CDR2 YSYEKL come from the germline V gene. With V trimmed by 0 bases and J by 7 bases, 18 bases remained unmatched. CDR3 length: 19 amino acids. The CDR3 loop reads CASSQDLSFWAGGSATQYF. CDR3 nucleotide sequence: TGCGCCAGCAGCCAAGATCTCTCTTTCTGGGCGGGGGGGTCGGCGACCCAGTACTTC.

Judged by abundance, this clonotype is medium-sized. The chain is built from TRBV20-1 and TRBJ2-3; 10 bases match TRBD2. CDR1 DFQATT and CDR2 SNEGSKA come from the germline V gene (reference sequence). The V gene end was trimmed by 5 bases and the J gene end by 5 bases; junction bases not matched to a gene: 10. The CDR3 spans 15 residues. The DNA of the CDR3 is TGCAGTGCTGTAACTCTAGCGGGGGCTAGAGATACGCAGTATTTT. Translated, it gives CSAVTLAGARDTQYF.

Sample share makes this clonotype medium-sized (0.01 to 0.1%). V is TRBV12-3 or TRBV12-4 and J is TRBJ2-1, with TRBD1 as a possible D gene (6 bases). V gave up 6 bases and J gave up 0 bases, with 9 bases separating them. This CDR3 contains 14 residues. In DNA form, the CDR3 reads TGTGCCAGCAGGCACAGGGTCTCCTACAATGAGCAGTTCTTC. Protein: CASRHRVSYNEQFF.

This clonotype appeared many times. CDR3 in amino acids: CASSDTANNSPLHF. DNA of the CDR3: TGCGCCAGCAGCGATACAGCGAATAATTCACCCCTCCACTTT. This chain uses TRBV5-1 with TRBJ1-6; D is undetermined. The germline V gene has CDR1 SGHRS and CDR2 YFSETQ. This CDR3 is built from 14 residues. V lost 4 bases and J lost 5, with 10 bases in between.

This clonotype was observed many times. The rearrangement links TRBV6-5 to TRBJ2-6, with a possible D match to TRBD1 (6 bases). The germline V gene has CDR1 MNHEY and CDR2 SVGAGI. This CDR3 is built from 17 residues. V was trimmed by 6 bases and J by 0 bases, leaving 15 bases between them. In DNA form, the CDR3 reads TGTGCCAGCAGCCGGGACACTGGATCCTCTGGGGCCAACGTCCTGACTTTC. Amino acids: CASSRDTGSSGANVLTF.

This clonotype was detected many times. The chain carries TRBV20-1 and TRBJ2-5; TRBD2 matches at 8 bases. V was clipped by 3 bases and J by 0 bases; unmatched bases: 6. In germline, CDR1 is DFQATT, CDR2 SNEGSKA (reference sequence). The CDR3 runs 15 residues. CDR3 DNA: TGCAGTGCTAGGGATCCAGCGGGGGACCAAGAGACCCAGTACTTC. Amino acid sequence: CSARDPAGDQETQYF.

This clonotype was seen many times. The chain employs TRBV5-1 and TRBJ1-2, with a possible D match to TRBD1 (6 bases). The V gene's germline CDR1 is SGHRS and CDR2 YFSETQ. The V and J ends lost 4 bases and 0 bases respectively, with 10 bases between them. CDR3 size: 14 residues. CDR3 in DNA: TGCGCCAGCAGCCCCGAGGGGGCTAACTATGGCTACACCTTC. Amino acids: CASSPEGANYGYTF.

The chain uses TRBV5-1 and TRBJ1-4; 7 bases fit TRBD1. The CDR3 length is 17 residues. Germline V lookup: CDR1 SGHRS, CDR2 YFSETQ. Trimming cost V 5 bases and J 6 bases; bases outside gene matches: 16. The CDR3 sequence is CASRPQPQGGFDEKLFF. The CDR3 region has the DNA TGCGCCAGCAGACCGCAACCTCAGGGGGGGTTTGATGAAAAACTGTTTTTT.

This clonotype has a count of ten or more. V is TRBV7-9 and J is TRBJ1-5, with D unresolved. V was shortened by 5 bases and J by 6 bases, with 8 bases between the two germline ends. This CDR3 is built from 12 residues. In germline, CDR1 is SEHNR, CDR2 FQNEAQ (reference sequence). For the CDR3, the DNA is TGTGCCAGCAGCGCGGCAGGTCAGCCCCAGCATTTT. Protein product: CASSAAGQPQHF.

This clonotype was picked up many times. V usage is TRBV5-1 and J usage is TRBJ2-3; 7 bases match TRBD1. The CDR3 covers 16 residues. V shed 4 bases, J shed 2 bases, and the junction held 10 bases outside the gene matches. The V gene's germline CDR1 is SGHRS and CDR2 YFSETQ. Here the CDR3 reads CASSIGQVPYTDTQYF. The CDR3, as DNA: TGCGCCAGCAGCATTGGACAGGTCCCTTACACAGATACGCAGTATTTT.

The table lists this clonotype with many counts. V and J are TRBV7-2 and TRBJ2-7; 8 bases match TRBD1. Germline V lookup: CDR1 SGHTA, CDR2 FQGNSA. The trim removed 5 bases at V and 2 bases at J, leaving 11 bases unmatched. This CDR3 has 16 residues. Here the CDR3 DNA reads TGTGCCAGCAGCCCGAGCCGACAGGGGACCCCCTACGAGCAGTACTTC. This sequence encodes CASSPSRQGTPYEQYF. Based on the CDR3 plus reference TRBV7-2 and TRBJ2-7, the full variable domain is GAGVSQSPSNKVTEKGKDVELRCDPISGHTALYWYRQSLGQGLEFLIYFQGNSAPDKSGLPSDRFSAERTGGSVSTLTIQRTQQEDSAVYLCASSPSRQGTPYEQYFGPGTRLTVT.

The chain couples TRBV10-2 to TRBJ1-1; D is ambiguous. This CDR3 has 15 residues. CDR1 is WSHSY, CDR2 SAAADI, per germline. V was clipped by 7 bases and J by 5 bases, with 20 bases between them. CDR3 amino acids: CASIQWTDVETEAFF. CDR3 DNA: TGCGCCAGCATACAATGGACCGACGTCGAAACTGAAGCTTTCTTT.

This clonotype was picked up many times. The rearrangement joins TRBV6-6 to TRBJ2-7; TRBD1 might be the D (6 bases). The CDR3 runs to 14 residues. CDR1 is MNHNY, CDR2 SVGAGI, per germline (reference sequence). V was shortened by 4 bases and J by 0 bases, with 10 bases between the two germline ends. CDR3 protein: CASSWAGDSYEQYF. In nucleotides, the CDR3 is TGTGCCAGCAGTTGGGCAGGGGACTCCTACGAGCAGTACTTC.

The chain uses TRBV7-6 and TRBJ2-5; D is possibly TRBD1 (6 bases). V shed 4 bases and J shed 4 bases, with 13 bases lying between them. The CDR3 loop spans 14 amino acids. Per germline, CDR1 SGHVS and CDR2 FNYEAQ. CDR3 DNA sequence: TGTGCCAGCAGCTACGCAGGGGTGGGAGAGACCCAGTACTTC. Amino acid sequence: CASSYAGVGETQYF.

This clonotype showed up many times. CDR3 protein: CASSRSGASTDTQYF. The CDR3 region has the DNA TGTGCCAGCAGCCGTAGCGGGGCTAGCACAGATACGCAGTATTTT. V usage is TRBV6-2 or TRBV6-3 and J usage is TRBJ2-3, with 8 bases matching TRBD2. The junction had 5 bases not matched to a gene; V was cut back by 6 bases and J by 0 bases. Looked up from germline, CDR1 is MNHEY and CDR2 is SVGEGT. This CDR3 comprises 15 residues.

This clonotype came up many times. The rearrangement uses TRBV27 and TRBJ2-7; D remains ambiguous. The CDR3 is 11 amino acids. The V and J ends lost 5 bases and 1 base respectively, with 3 bases between them. Germline V gene lookup returns CDR1 MNHEY and CDR2 SMNVEV (reference sequence). The DNA of the CDR3 is TGTGCCAGCAGTACATCCTACGAGCAGTACTTC. Protein: CASSTSYEQYF.

This chain joins TRBV20-1 and TRBJ2-3, with 8 bases matching TRBD2. The CDR3 covers 15 residues. Germline V gene sequence: CDR1 DFQATT, CDR2 SNEGSKA (reference sequence). Trimming at V came to 5 bases and at J to 0 bases, leaving 7 bases not matched to a gene. The CDR3 spells CSAQRGPISTDTQYF. CDR3 bases: TGCAGTGCTCAGCGGGGGCCGATTAGCACAGATACGCAGTATTTT.

By its share, this clonotype is medium-sized. This chain uses TRBV5-1 with TRBJ2-7, with TRBD1 as a possible D gene (5 bases). The CDR3 is 12 residues long. Germline V gene lookup returns CDR1 SGHRS and CDR2 YFSETQ. Deletions cut 1 base from V and 5 bases from J, with 7 bases between. For the CDR3, the DNA is TGCGCCAGCAGCTTGACAGGCGACGAGCAGTACTTC. Translating gives CASSLTGDEQYF.

This clonotype was observed at least ten times. This sequence joins TRBV4-3 and TRBJ2-7; the D is unclear. This CDR3 contains 14 residues. V was clipped by 0 bases and J by 6 bases, with 12 bases between them. Germline-derived CDR1 and CDR2 are LGHNA and YSLEER. For the CDR3, the DNA is TGCGCCAGCAGCCAAGATCATGGGATCGGCGAGCAGTACTTC. This sequence encodes CASSQDHGIGEQYF.

This clonotype was seen a few times. The chain combines TRBV6-5 with TRBJ2-7; unclear D gene. The CDR3 loop spans 14 amino acids. Trimming took off 0 bases at V and 3 bases at J, with 9 bases between the two ends. Per the germline V gene, CDR1 is MNHEY and CDR2 is SVGAGI. CDR3 nucleotides: TGTGCCAGCAGTTACTCGATCGGAGTCTACGAGCAGTACTTC. It translates to CASSYSIGVYEQYF.

V gene TRBV19 combines with J gene TRBJ1-5; D gene uncertain. Germline V gives CDR1 LNHDA, CDR2 SQIVND (reference sequence). The CDR3 is 15 residues long. Trimming removed 4 bases from V and 2 bases from J, with 12 bases in between. Written as DNA, the CDR3 is TGTGCCAGTAGTAGCTACCTTGGGGGCAATCAGCCCCAGCATTTT. Residues: CASSSYLGGNQPQHF.

This clonotype is medium-sized in the sample. This CDR3 is CAISLGTGQETQYF. Here the CDR3 DNA reads TGTGCCATCAGTTTAGGGACAGGACAAGAGACCCAGTACTTC. V and J are TRBV10-3 and TRBJ2-5, with TRBD1 matching over 8 bases. Germline CDR1 reads ENHRY; CDR2 reads SYGVKD. V was pared by 5 bases and J by 2 bases, with 4 bases of the junction left unmatched. The CDR3 is 14 residues long.

The sample holds many counts of this clonotype. The rearrangement uses TRBV6-1 and TRBJ1-2, with TRBD1 as a possible D gene (6 bases). Trimming cost V 3 bases and J 5 bases, with 16 bases left between them. CDR1 and CDR2 from the germline V gene are MNHNS and SASEGT. The CDR3 has 15 residues. This CDR3 is CASSETNRDTYGYTF. The CDR3 nucleotides read TGTGCCAGCAGTGAGACGAACCGGGACACATATGGCTACACCTTC.

Concerning this clonotype itself: A clone one base away is much larger, so this may be a read error. The chain uses TRBV29-1 and TRBJ2-3; no definite D call. The CDR3 has 13 residues. CDR1 is SQVTM, CDR2 ANQGSEA, per germline. The V end was cut by 4 bases, the J end by 8 bases, with 16 bases between. DNA for the CDR3: TGCAGCGTTGTCGGAAAGGCAGTGGGTACGCAGTATTTT. Its translation: CSVVGKAVGTQYF.

There are many counts of this clonotype. The rearrangement links TRBV5-1 to TRBJ2-7, with TRBD1 matching 8 bases. The CDR3 has 15 amino acids. The germline V gene has CDR1 SGHRS and CDR2 YFSETQ. V shed 0 bases, J shed 6 bases, and the junction held 8 bases outside the gene matches. CDR3 protein: CASSLDRDRLGEQYF. DNA for the CDR3: TGCGCCAGCAGCTTGGACAGGGACAGGCTTGGCGAGCAGTACTTC.